This T cell receptor beta chain comes out of a study of blood T cells in healthy people across ages. This CDR3 has 15 residues. The V gene's germline CDR1 is DFQATT and CDR2 SNEGSKA (reference sequence). After removal of 3 bases from V and 4 bases from J, the junction contained 10 bases not matched to a gene. For the second PCR, which ran for about 7 to 11 cycles, a sample-barcoded 5' primer and a J-beta primer mix were used. Every single cDNA molecule received a tag from a template-switch adaptor with 12 random nucleotides. In TCRdb, the 5' RACE reads were re-called with MiXCR into one record per CDR3 protein. The sample includes 600,000 to 1,000,000 distinct CDR3 sequences, roughly 64% of them seen just once.

The rearrangement uses TRBV20-1 and TRBJ2-5, with TRBD2 matching over 8 bases. The sample was blood. The sequence derives from a man aged 25-40 years in good health. The CDR3 loop reads CSARDPSGSGETQYF. The CDR3 nucleotides are TGCAGTGCTAGGGATCCCAGCGGGAGCGGAGAGACCCAGTACTTC.